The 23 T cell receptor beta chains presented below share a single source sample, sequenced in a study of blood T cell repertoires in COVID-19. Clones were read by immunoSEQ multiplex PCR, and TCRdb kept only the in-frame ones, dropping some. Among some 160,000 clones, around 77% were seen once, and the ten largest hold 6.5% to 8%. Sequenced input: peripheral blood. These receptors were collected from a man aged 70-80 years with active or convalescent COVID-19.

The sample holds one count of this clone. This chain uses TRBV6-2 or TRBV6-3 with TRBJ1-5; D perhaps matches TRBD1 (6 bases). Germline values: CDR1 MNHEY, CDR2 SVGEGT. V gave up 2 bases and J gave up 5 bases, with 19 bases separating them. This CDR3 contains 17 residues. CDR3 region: CASSYRRRGGMYQPQHF. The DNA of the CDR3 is TGTGCCAGCAGTTACCGACGACGAGGGGGTATGTATCAGCCCCAGCATTTT.

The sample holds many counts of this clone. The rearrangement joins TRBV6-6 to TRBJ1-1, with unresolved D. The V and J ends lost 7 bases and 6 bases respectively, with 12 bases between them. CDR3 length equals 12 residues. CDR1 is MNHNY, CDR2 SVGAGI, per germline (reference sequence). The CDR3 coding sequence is TGTGCCAGCACTTCGACAAAGGCTGAAGCTTTCTTT. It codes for CASTSTKAEAFF.

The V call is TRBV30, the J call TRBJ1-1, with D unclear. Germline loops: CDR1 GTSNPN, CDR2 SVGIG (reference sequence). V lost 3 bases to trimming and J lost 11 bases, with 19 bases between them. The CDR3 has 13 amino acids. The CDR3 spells CAWSTVAPGAAFF. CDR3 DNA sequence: TGTGCCTGGAGCACCGTAGCCCCGGGTGCCGCTTTCTTT.

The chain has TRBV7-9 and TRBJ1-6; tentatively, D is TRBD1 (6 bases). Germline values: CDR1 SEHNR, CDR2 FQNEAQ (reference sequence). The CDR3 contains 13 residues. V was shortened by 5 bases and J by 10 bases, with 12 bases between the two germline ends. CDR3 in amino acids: CASSPPGQSPLHF. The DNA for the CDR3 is TGTGCCAGCAGCCCACCCGGACAGTCACCCCTCCACTTT.

The CDR3 nucleotides are TGTGCCAGCAGCTTGTTCGGCGGGAGGGCCGGAGAGACCCAGTACTTC. It translates to CASSLFGGRAGETQYF. V usage is TRBV5-4 and J usage is TRBJ2-5; 9 bases align to TRBD2. The germline V gene has CDR1 SGHNT and CDR2 YYREEE (reference sequence). There are 16 residues in the CDR3. V gave up 1 base and J gave up 4 bases; unmatched junction bases: 8. The variable domain in full, completed from reference TRBV5-4 and TRBJ2-5, reads ETGVTQSPTHLIKTRGQQVTLRCSSQSGHNTVSWYQQALGQGPQFIFQYYREEENGRGNFPPRFSGLQFPNYSSELNVNALELDDSALYLCASSLFGGRAGETQYFGPGTRLLVL.

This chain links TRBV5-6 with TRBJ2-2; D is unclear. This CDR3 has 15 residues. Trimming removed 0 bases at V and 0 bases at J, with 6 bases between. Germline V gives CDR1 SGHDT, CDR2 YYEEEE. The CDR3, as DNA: TGTGCCAGCAGCTTGGATTACACGAACACCGGGGAGCTGTTTTTT. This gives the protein CASSLDYTNTGELFF.

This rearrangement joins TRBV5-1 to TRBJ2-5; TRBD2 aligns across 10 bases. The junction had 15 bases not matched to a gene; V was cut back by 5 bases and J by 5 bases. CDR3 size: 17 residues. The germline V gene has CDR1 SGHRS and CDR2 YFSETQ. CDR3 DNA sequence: TGCGCCAGCAGGCTGTGGTCGAGCGGGAGGGCCGGGGAGACCCAGTACTTC. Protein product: CASRLWSSGRAGETQYF.

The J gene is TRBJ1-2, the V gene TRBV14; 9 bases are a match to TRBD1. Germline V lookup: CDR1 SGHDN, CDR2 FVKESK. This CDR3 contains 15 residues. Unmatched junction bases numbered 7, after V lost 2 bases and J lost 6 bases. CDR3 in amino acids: CASSQLDRGSDGYTF. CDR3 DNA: TGTGCCAGCAGCCAACTGGACAGGGGTTCGGATGGCTACACCTTC.

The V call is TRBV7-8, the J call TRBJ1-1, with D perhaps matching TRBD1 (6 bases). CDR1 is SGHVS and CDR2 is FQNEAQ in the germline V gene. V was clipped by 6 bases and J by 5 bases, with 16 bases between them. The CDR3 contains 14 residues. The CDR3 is CASSTVQGNTEAFF. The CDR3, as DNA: TGTGCCAGCAGTACCGTACAGGGAAATACTGAAGCTTTCTTT.

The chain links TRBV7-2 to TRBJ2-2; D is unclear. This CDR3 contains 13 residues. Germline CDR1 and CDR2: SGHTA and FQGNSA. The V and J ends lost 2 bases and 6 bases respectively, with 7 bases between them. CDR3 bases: TGTGCCAGCAGCTTACCTCCGGCCGGGGAGCTGTTTTTT. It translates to CASSLPPAGELFF.

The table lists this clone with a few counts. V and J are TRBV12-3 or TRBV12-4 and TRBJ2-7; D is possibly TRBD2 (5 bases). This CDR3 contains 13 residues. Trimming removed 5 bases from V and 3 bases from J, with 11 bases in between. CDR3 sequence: CASSSGFFYEQYF. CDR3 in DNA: TGTGCCAGCAGTAGCGGATTCTTCTACGAGCAGTACTTC.

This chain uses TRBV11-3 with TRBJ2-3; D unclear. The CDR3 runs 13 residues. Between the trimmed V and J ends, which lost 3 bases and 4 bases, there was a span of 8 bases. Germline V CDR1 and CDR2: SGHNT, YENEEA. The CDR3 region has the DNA TGTGCCAGCAGCTTTAGAAGCGCAGATACGCAGTATTTT. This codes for CASSFRSADTQYF.

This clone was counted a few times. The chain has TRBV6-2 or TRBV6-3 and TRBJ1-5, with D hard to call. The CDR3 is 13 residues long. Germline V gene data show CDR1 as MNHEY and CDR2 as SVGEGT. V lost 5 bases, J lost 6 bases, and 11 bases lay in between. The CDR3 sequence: CASSDAGRQPQHF. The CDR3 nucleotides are TGTGCCAGCAGTGACGCGGGTCGTCAGCCCCAGCATTTT.

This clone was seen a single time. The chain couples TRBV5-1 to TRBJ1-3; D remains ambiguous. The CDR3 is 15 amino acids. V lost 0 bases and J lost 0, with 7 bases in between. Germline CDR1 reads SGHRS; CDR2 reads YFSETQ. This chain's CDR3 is CASSLARDSGNTIYF. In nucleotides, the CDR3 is TGCGCCAGCAGCTTGGCACGGGACTCTGGAAACACCATATATTTT.

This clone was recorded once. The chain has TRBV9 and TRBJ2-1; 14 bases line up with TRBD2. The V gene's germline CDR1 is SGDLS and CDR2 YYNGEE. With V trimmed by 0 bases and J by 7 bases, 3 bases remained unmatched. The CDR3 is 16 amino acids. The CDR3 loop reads CASSVVGTSGGNEQFF. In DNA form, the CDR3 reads TGTGCCAGCAGCGTAGTCGGGACTAGCGGGGGAAATGAGCAGTTCTTC.

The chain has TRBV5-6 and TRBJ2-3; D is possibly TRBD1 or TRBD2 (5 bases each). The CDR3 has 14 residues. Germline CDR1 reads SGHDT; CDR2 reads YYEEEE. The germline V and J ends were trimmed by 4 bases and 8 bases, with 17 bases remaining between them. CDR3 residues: CASSLGRSGGTQYF. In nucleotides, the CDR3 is TGTGCCAGCAGCCTGGGACGCTCCGGAGGTACGCAGTATTTT.

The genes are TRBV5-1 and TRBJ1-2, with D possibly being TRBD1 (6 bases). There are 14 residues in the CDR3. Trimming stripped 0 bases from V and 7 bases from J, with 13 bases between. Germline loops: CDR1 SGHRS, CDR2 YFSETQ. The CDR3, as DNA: TGCGCCAGCAGCTTGGCCCAGGGGCGGGCTGGCTACACCTTC. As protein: CASSLAQGRAGYTF.

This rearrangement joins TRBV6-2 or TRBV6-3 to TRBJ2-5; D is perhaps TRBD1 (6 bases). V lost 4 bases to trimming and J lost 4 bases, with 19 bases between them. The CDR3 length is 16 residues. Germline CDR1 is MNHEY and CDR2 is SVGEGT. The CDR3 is CASSWTDQGWRETQYF. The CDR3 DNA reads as TGTGCCAGCAGTTGGACCGACCAGGGGTGGCGAGAGACCCAGTACTTC.

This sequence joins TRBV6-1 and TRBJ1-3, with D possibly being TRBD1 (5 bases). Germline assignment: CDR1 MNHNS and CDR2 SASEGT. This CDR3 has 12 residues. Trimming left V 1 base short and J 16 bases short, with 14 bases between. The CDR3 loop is CASSEVGRASYF. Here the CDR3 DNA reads TGTGCCAGCAGTGAAGTCGGCAGGGCTTCGTATTTT.

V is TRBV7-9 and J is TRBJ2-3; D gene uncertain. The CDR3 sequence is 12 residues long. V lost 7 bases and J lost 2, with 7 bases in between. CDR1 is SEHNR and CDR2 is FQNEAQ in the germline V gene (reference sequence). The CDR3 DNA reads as TGTGCCAGCATTGACTTCACAGATACGCAGTATTTT. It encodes CASIDFTDTQYF.

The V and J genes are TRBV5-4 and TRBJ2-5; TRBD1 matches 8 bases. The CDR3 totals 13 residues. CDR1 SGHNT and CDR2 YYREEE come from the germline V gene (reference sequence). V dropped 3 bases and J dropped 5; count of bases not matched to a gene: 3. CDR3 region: CASSSQGDETQYF. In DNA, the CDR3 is TGTGCCAGCAGCTCACAGGGGGACGAGACCCAGTACTTC.

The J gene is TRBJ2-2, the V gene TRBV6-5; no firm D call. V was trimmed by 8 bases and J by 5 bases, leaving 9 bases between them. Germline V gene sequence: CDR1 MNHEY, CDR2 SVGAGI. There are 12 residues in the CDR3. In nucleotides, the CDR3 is TGTGCCAGCTTGAGATTTACCGGGGAGCTGTTTTTT. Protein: CASLRFTGELFF.

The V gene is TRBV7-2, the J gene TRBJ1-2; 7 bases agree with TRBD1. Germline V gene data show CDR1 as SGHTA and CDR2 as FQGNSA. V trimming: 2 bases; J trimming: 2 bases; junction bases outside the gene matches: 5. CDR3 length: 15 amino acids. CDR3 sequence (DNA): TGTGCCAGCAGCTTACCCCCGACAGGGAACTATGGCTACACCTTC. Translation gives CASSLPPTGNYGYTF.